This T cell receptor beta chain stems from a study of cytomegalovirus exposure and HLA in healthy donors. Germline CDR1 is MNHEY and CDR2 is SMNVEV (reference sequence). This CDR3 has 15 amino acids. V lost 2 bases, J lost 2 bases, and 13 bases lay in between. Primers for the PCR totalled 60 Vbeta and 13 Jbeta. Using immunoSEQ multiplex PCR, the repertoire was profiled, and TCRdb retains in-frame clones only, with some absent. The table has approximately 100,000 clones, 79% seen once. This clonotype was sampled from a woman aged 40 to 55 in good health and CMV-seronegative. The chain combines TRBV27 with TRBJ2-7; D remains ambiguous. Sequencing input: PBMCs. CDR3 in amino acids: CASSLNGGLTYEQYF. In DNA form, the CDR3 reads TGTGCCAGCAGTTTAAACGGCGGATTGACCTACGAGCAGTACTTC.